These T cell receptor beta chains were read from a single sample in a study of shared clonotypes between healthy human individuals. The method was immunoSEQ multiplex PCR; TCRdb's version includes in-frame clones alone and lacks a portion of them. The table shows 2 million to 2.5 million clones, with about 95% occurring only once. Sequencing used naive CD8+ T cells sorted from blood. These receptor sequences come from a young man in good health. Each CDR3 is given with its conserved first and last residue. A D gene is named only where the DNA matches it firmly. Part of the rows lack a size; the others show once, few, many or a class for expanded clones.

V gene: TRBV11-2; CDR3 length: 15; clone size: -; J gene: TRBJ2-5; D gene: TRBD2; CDR3 DNA: TGTGCCAGCAGCACACTCGCGGGGGTAAGGGAGACCCAGTACTTC; CDR3 protein: CASSTLAGVRETQYF
V gene: TRBV5-6; CDR3 length: 12; clone size: -; J gene: TRBJ2-4; D gene: -; CDR3 DNA: TGTGCCAGCAGCTTGTTGGAAAACATTCAGTACTTC; CDR3 protein: CASSLLENIQYF
V gene: TRBV13; CDR3 length: 15; clone size: -; J gene: TRBJ2-1; D gene: TRBD1; CDR3 DNA: TGTGCCAGCAGACCGGACAGGACCATCTACAATGAGCAGTTCTTC; CDR3 protein: CASRPDRTIYNEQFF
V gene: TRBV9; CDR3 length: 15; clone size: -; J gene: TRBJ2-7; D gene: -; CDR3 DNA: TGTGCCAGCAGCGCCTCGTCAGGGGCCCCCTACGAGCAGTACTTC; CDR3 protein: CASSASSGAPYEQYF
V gene: TRBV5-1; CDR3 length: 14; clone size: -; J gene: TRBJ2-7; D gene: TRBD1; CDR3 DNA: TGCGCCAGCAGCTGGGGACAGGGGAGCTACGAGCAGTACTTC; CDR3 protein: CASSWGQGSYEQYF
V gene: TRBV5-6; CDR3 length: 16; clone size: -; J gene: TRBJ1-2; D gene: TRBD1; CDR3 DNA: TGTGCCAGCAGCCGAACTGGGACAGGACTTAACTATGGCTACACCTTC; CDR3 protein: CASSRTGTGLNYGYTF
V gene: TRBV30; CDR3 length: 13; clone size: few; J gene: TRBJ2-1; D gene: TRBD2; CDR3 DNA: TGTGCCTTTAGCGGGGGGGCTTACAATGAGCAGTTCTTC; CDR3 protein: CAFSGGAYNEQFF
V gene: TRBV28; CDR3 length: 15; clone size: -; J gene: TRBJ2-5; D gene: -; CDR3 DNA: TGTGCCAGTGGCATGAAGGGGGGGCCACAAGAGACCCAGTACTTC; CDR3 protein: CASGMKGGPQETQYF
V gene: TRBV20-1; CDR3 length: 11; clone size: once; J gene: TRBJ1-1; D gene: -; CDR3 DNA: TGCAGTGCTAATTGGGTCACTGAAGCTTTCTTT; CDR3 protein: CSANWVTEAFF
V gene: TRBV16; CDR3 length: 14; clone size: -; J gene: TRBJ2-1; D gene: -; CDR3 DNA: TGTGCCAGCAGCCAATCGACCGGGCTTGATGAGCAGTTCTTC; CDR3 protein: CASSQSTGLDEQFF
V gene: TRBV11-3; CDR3 length: 16; clone size: -; J gene: TRBJ1-2; D gene: -; CDR3 DNA: TGTGCCAGCAGCTTAGATCTTGCGGGGGTCGGCTATGGCTACACCTTC; CDR3 protein: CASSLDLAGVGYGYTF
V gene: TRBV15; CDR3 length: 14; clone size: -; J gene: TRBJ1-1; D gene: -; CDR3 DNA: TGTGCCACCAGGGGGGCGGTAATGAACACTGAAGCTTTCTTT; CDR3 protein: CATRGAVMNTEAFF
V gene: TRBV16; CDR3 length: 14; clone size: -; J gene: TRBJ2-5; D gene: -; CDR3 DNA: TGTGCCAGCAGCCAGGGGATAGGTGAAGAGACCCAGTACTTC; CDR3 protein: CASSQGIGEETQYF
V gene: TRBV10-3; CDR3 length: 15; clone size: -; J gene: TRBJ2-3; D gene: TRBD2; CDR3 DNA: TGTGCCATCAGGGGGACTAGCGGGCGCACAGATACGCAGTATTTT; CDR3 protein: CAIRGTSGRTDTQYF
V gene: TRBV19; CDR3 length: 12; clone size: -; J gene: TRBJ2-7; D gene: -; CDR3 DNA: TGTGCCAGTAGCAAACCCGGGGACGAGCAGTACTTC; CDR3 protein: CASSKPGDEQYF
V gene: TRBV28; CDR3 length: 13; clone size: -; J gene: TRBJ2-7; D gene: -; CDR3 DNA: TGTGCCAGCCAAAGTCTGTATTCCTACGAGCAGTACTTC; CDR3 protein: CASQSLYSYEQYF
V gene: TRBV6-5; CDR3 length: 13; clone size: -; J gene: TRBJ1-2; D gene: -; CDR3 DNA: TGTGCCAGCGGGACCCAAGTTACGGGTGGCTACACCTTC; CDR3 protein: CASGTQVTGGYTF
V gene: TRBV5-3; CDR3 length: 15; clone size: -; J gene: TRBJ1-4; D gene: -; CDR3 DNA: TGTGCCAGAAGTCCGGTTGGGGAAACTAATGAAAAACTGTTTTTT; CDR3 protein: CARSPVGETNEKLFF
V gene: TRBV30; CDR3 length: 13; clone size: -; J gene: TRBJ2-1; D gene: -; CDR3 DNA: TGTGCCGTAGATTCGTCCTGGGGGAGTGAGCAGTTCTTC; CDR3 protein: CAVDSSWGSEQFF
V gene: TRBV27; CDR3 length: 14; clone size: once; J gene: TRBJ2-7; D gene: -; CDR3 DNA: TGTGCCAGCAGTCCGGGACCGGGAAATTACGAGCAGTACTTC; CDR3 protein: CASSPGPGNYEQYF
V gene: TRBV13; CDR3 length: 16; clone size: -; J gene: TRBJ2-7; D gene: -; CDR3 DNA: TGTGCCAGCAGCTTCGGAGGGCCCCTGATGACCTACGAGCAGTACTTC; CDR3 protein: CASSFGGPLMTYEQYF
V gene: TRBV9; CDR3 length: 16; clone size: -; J gene: TRBJ2-1; D gene: TRBD2; CDR3 DNA: TGTGCCAGCAGCCAGCCCAGGGCGGGGGGATTGGATGAGCAGTTCTTC; CDR3 protein: CASSQPRAGGLDEQFF